By sample share, the clone carrying this T cell receptor beta chain is medium-sized (0.01 to 0.1%). The antigen is not known. Constant-region reverse primers amplified full-length variable regions, followed by semi-nested Nested Universal Primer A PCR. TCRdb itself ran the 5' RACE reads through MiXCR, one entry per CDR3 protein. The sample has 35,000 to 45,000 distinct CDR3 sequences, 22% seen once. The sorted Tregs were CD4+CD25+CD127-/low cells. Study observations and caveats: Tumor memory CD4+ T cell TCR gene usage was found to cluster with blood and lymph node memory CD4+ cells and with lymph node naive CD4+ cells. Greatest tumor Treg TCR overlap was with tumor naive CD4+ cells.

CDR3 length equals 16 residues. In germline, CDR1 is LNHNV, CDR2 YYDKDF (reference sequence). V was pared by 4 bases and J by 3 bases, with 16 bases between. The TCR was taken from a female donor with breast cancer. Sample: Tregs sorted from a lymph node. V is TRBV15 and J is TRBJ1-5; a possible D gene is TRBD1 (6 bases). CDR3 loop: CATSTHRERVNQPQHF. Written as DNA, the CDR3 is TGTGCCACCAGCACCCACAGGGAGCGGGTCAATCAGCCCCAGCATTTT.